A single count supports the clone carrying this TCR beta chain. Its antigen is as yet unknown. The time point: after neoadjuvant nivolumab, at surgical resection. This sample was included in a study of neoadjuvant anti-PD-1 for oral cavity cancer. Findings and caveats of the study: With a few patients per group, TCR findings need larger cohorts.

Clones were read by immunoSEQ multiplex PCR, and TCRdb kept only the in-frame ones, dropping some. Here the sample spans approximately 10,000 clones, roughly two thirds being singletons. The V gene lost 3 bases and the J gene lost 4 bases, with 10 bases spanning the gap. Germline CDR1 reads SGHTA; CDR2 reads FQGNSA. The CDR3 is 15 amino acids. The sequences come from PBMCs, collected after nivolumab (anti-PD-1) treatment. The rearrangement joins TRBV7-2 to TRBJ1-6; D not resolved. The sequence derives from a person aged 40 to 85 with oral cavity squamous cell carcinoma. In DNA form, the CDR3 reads TGTGCCAGCAGCTTCCAGGACCTTTATAATTCACCCCTCCACTTT. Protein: CASSFQDLYNSPLHF. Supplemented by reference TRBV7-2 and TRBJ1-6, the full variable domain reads GAGVSQSPSNKVTEKGKDVELRCDPISGHTALYWYRQSLGQGLEFLIYFQGNSAPDKSGLPSDRFSAERTGGSVSTLTIQRTQQEDSAVYLCASSFQDLYNSPLHFGNGTRLTVT.